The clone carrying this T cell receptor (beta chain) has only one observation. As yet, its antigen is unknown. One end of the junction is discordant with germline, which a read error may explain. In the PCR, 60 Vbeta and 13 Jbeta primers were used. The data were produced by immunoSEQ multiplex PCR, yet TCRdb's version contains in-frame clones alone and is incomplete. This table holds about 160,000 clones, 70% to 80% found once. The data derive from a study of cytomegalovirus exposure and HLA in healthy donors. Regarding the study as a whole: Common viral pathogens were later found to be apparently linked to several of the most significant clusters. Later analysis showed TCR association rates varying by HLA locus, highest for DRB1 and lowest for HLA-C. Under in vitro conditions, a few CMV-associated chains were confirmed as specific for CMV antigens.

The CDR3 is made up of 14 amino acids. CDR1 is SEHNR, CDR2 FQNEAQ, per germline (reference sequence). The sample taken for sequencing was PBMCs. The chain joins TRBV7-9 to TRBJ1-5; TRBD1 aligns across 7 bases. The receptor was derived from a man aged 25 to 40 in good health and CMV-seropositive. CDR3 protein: CAGSFGQAGQPQHF. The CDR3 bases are TGTGCCGGCAGCTTCGGACAGGCGGGTCAGCCCCAGCATTTT. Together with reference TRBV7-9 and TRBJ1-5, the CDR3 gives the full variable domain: DTGVSQNPRHKITKRGQNVTFRCDPISEHNRLYWYRQTLGQGPEFLTYFQNEAQLEKSRLLSDRFSAERPKGSFSTLEIQRTEQGDSAMYLCAGSFGQAGQPQHFGDGTRLSIL.